A single sample gave rise to the 14 T cell receptor beta chains below, sequenced in a study of regulatory T cells in long-lasting Graves disease. CDR3-region Arm-PCR and iRepertoire HTBI primers produced the TCR beta libraries. Via MiXCR, TCRdb re-called the multiplex PCR reads, giving one row per CDR3 protein. This table holds around 320,000 distinct CDR3 sequences, around 15% found once. The time point: newly diagnosed GD, antithyroid drugs for less than 3 months. Scientists built the TCR library using RNA that was extracted from PBMCs. The sample was also reused in another study, on T cells in Graves' hyperthyroidism and ophthalmopathy.

The material was peripheral blood mononuclear cells (PBMCs), obtained at new diagnosis, from a patient treated with antithyroid drugs. Source of these receptors: a middle-aged man with Graves disease.

This clonotype was observed at least ten times. The chain is built from TRBV28 and TRBJ1-4; D perhaps matches TRBD1 (5 bases). The germline V gene encodes CDR1 MDHEN and CDR2 SYDVKM. V was clipped by 3 bases and J by 3 bases, with 11 bases between them. The CDR3 has 15 amino acids. CDR3 nucleotides: TGTGCCAGCAGTTTCCCAGGGATAGCTAATGAAAAACTGTTTTTT. Translated, it gives CASSFPGIANEKLFF.

This clonotype was counted ten times or more. The chain carries TRBV7-2 and TRBJ1-6, with D possibly being TRBD1 (5 bases). Germline CDR1 and CDR2: SGHTA and FQGNSA. The V end was cut by 7 bases, the J end by 7 bases, with 17 bases between. CDR3 size: 15 residues. In DNA form, the CDR3 reads TGTGCCAGCACCCCGGGGCGGACGGAAAATTCACCCCTCCACTTT. Its protein product is CASTPGRTENSPLHF.

There are many counts of this clonotype. CDR3 nucleotides: TGTGCCAGCAGCTTTGACAGAAACTACAATGAGCAGTTCTTC. This codes for CASSFDRNYNEQFF. V is TRBV11-2 and J is TRBJ2-1, with D possibly matching TRBD1 (5 bases). The V gene's germline CDR1 is SGHAT and CDR2 FQNNGV. CDR3 length: 14 amino acids. The V end lost 3 bases, the J end lost 3 bases, and 9 bases lay between the germline ends. Variable domain in full (rest from reference TRBV11-2 and TRBJ2-1): EAGVAQSPRYKIIEKRQSVAFWCNPISGHATLYWYQQILGQGPKLLIQFQNNGVVDDSQLPKDRFSAERLKGVDSTLKIQPAKLEDSAVYLCASSFDRNYNEQFFGPGTRLTVL.

This clonotype was counted between two and nine times. CDR3 amino acids: CASSYTQPGANNEQFF. The CDR3 nucleotides read TGTGCCAGCAGTTATACCCAGCCAGGGGCAAACAATGAGCAGTTCTTC. V is TRBV6-5 and J is TRBJ2-1; weak D call: TRBD1 (6 bases). Germline V gene lookup returns CDR1 MNHEY and CDR2 SVGAGI. The CDR3 is 16 residues long. V lost 3 bases to trimming and J lost 5 bases, with 17 bases between them.

This clonotype was observed many times. The chain recombines TRBV4-2 with TRBJ2-3; 9 nucleotides match TRBD2. CDR3 length equals 16 residues. Germline CDR1 reads LGHNA; CDR2 reads YNFKEQ. V gave up 0 bases and J gave up 4 bases; unmatched junction bases: 5. The CDR3 sequence: CASSQDRRGGPDTQYF. As DNA, the CDR3 is TGTGCCAGCAGCCAAGACCGGCGGGGGGGCCCAGATACGCAGTATTTT.

The table lists this clonotype with many counts. The chain links TRBV20-1 to TRBJ1-1, with TRBD1 as a possible D gene (5 bases). Germline values: CDR1 DFQATT, CDR2 SNEGSKA (reference sequence). The CDR3 length is 13 residues. Deletions cut 6 bases from V and 3 bases from J, with 14 bases between. CDR3 region: CSARSGLDTEAFF. CDR3 sequence (DNA): TGCAGTGCCAGGTCAGGGTTAGACACTGAAGCTTTCTTT.

There are many counts of this clonotype. This chain joins TRBV7-9 and TRBJ2-1; 7 bases align to TRBD2. V shed 5 bases, J shed 2 bases, and the junction held 6 bases outside the gene matches. CDR3 length: 15 amino acids. The germline V gene has CDR1 SEHNR and CDR2 FQNEAQ (reference sequence). The CDR3 sequence is CASSLGGGTYNEQFF. The CDR3 DNA reads as TGTGCCAGCAGCCTAGGCGGGGGAACCTACAATGAGCAGTTCTTC.

This clonotype came up many times. The chain is built from TRBV24-1 and TRBJ1-5; 8 nucleotides match TRBD1. The length of the CDR3 is 18 residues. V dropped 5 bases and J dropped 2; count of bases not matched to a gene: 13. CDR1 and CDR2 (germline): KGHDR, SFDVKD. CDR3 in DNA: TGTGCCACCAGTGCCCCTGAGGGGACAGGAGATCGCAATCAGCCCCAGCATTTT. This codes for CATSAPEGTGDRNQPQHF.

This clonotype was detected many times. The J gene is TRBJ2-7, the V gene TRBV28; D unresolved. The CDR3 loop spans 14 amino acids. Trimming took off 4 bases at V and 3 bases at J, with 13 bases between the two ends. Germline V gene data show CDR1 as MDHEN and CDR2 as SYDVKM. The DNA of the CDR3 is TGTGCCAGCAGTTGGAGTTTAAGGAGCTACGAGCAGTACTTC. Translating it yields CASSWSLRSYEQYF.

This clonotype was detected many times. The chain combines TRBV28 with TRBJ1-2; D call uncertain. V was pared by 2 bases and J by 3 bases, with 7 bases between. The CDR3 contains 13 residues. CDR1 and CDR2 (germline): MDHEN, SYDVKM. The CDR3: CASSLAYHYGYTF. CDR3 coding DNA: TGTGCCAGCAGTTTAGCATATCACTATGGCTACACCTTC.

This clonotype was observed at least ten times. This chain connects TRBV12-3 or TRBV12-4 to TRBJ1-2; weak D call: TRBD1 (5 bases). The CDR3 spans 14 residues. Trimming took 10 bases from V and 7 from J, leaving 22 bases between them. The CDR3 region is CATSLGGPPIGYTF. DNA for the CDR3: TGTGCCACCTCACTCGGGGGACCTCCGATTGGCTACACCTTC.

Ten or more counts support this clonotype. This rearrangement joins TRBV27 to TRBJ1-4; no definite D call. Trimming left V 3 bases short and J 4 bases short, with 12 bases between. This CDR3 spans 15 amino acids. Germline V gene lookup returns CDR1 MNHEY and CDR2 SMNVEV (reference sequence). CDR3 protein: CASSFLGSGNEKLFF. CDR3 coding DNA: TGTGCCAGCAGTTTTCTAGGATCGGGTAATGAAAAACTGTTTTTT.

The chain employs TRBV12-3 or TRBV12-4 and TRBJ2-2, with D possibly matching TRBD2 (7 bases). Trimming shortened V by 10 bases and J by 4 bases, and 19 bases separated the two germline ends. This CDR3 spans 15 amino acids. The chain's CDR3 is CATKGGTYITGELFF. DNA for the CDR3: TGTGCCACCAAGGGGGGGACATACATCACCGGGGAGCTGTTTTTT.

The sample holds many counts of this clonotype. CDR3 amino acids: CASSQVPGLAGSTDTQYF. For the CDR3, the DNA is TGTGCCAGCAGCCAAGTCCCGGGACTAGCGGGGAGCACAGATACGCAGTATTTT. The chain links TRBV4-2 to TRBJ2-3; 13 bases are shared with TRBD2. The CDR3 runs 18 residues. Germline CDR1 is LGHNA and CDR2 is YNFKEQ. Trimming cost V 1 base and J 0 bases; bases outside gene matches: 4.